The 27 T cell receptor beta chains below come from one sample, sequenced in a study of control samples from healthy donors and cancer patients. Repertoires were generated with immunoSEQ multiplex PCR, while TCRdb's copy carries only in-frame clones and drops some. The repertoire has 130,000 or so clones, around nine tenths of them found once; the top ten carry roughly 8%. What was sequenced was PBMCs. These receptors originate from a man aged 50-60 years with head and neck cancer.

The chain is built from TRBV28 and TRBJ2-7; D gene ambiguous. The V and J ends lost 2 bases and 7 bases respectively, with 9 bases between them. Germline CDR1 is MDHEN and CDR2 is SYDVKM. This CDR3 comprises 12 residues. CDR3: CASSLKVGEQYF. CDR3 coding DNA: TGTGCCAGCAGTTTAAAGGTCGGTGAGCAGTACTTC. Looking up the rest from reference TRBV28 and TRBJ2-7 gives the full variable domain: DVKVTQSSRYLVKRTGEKVFLECVQDMDHENMFWYRQDPGLGLRLIYFSYDVKMKEKGDIPEGYSVSREKKERFSLILESASTNQTSMYLCASSLKVGEQYFGPGTRLTVT.

The chain uses TRBV15 and TRBJ1-5; D gene uncertain. V lost 3 bases to trimming and J lost 7 bases, with 7 bases between them. Germline lookup yields CDR1 LNHNV and CDR2 YYDKDF (reference sequence). The CDR3 contains 12 residues. The CDR3 sequence: CATSRDLQPQHF. The CDR3 bases are TGTGCCACCAGCAGGGATCTACAGCCCCAGCATTTT.

The rearrangement uses TRBV27 and TRBJ1-1, with 7 bases matching TRBD1. CDR1 and CDR2 from the germline V gene are MNHEY and SMNVEV (reference sequence). This CDR3 spans 15 amino acids. V lost 5 bases, J lost 0 bases, and 6 bases stayed unmatched. The CDR3 is CASSPITGVNTEAFF. As DNA, the CDR3 is TGTGCCAGCAGTCCAATAACAGGGGTGAACACTGAAGCTTTCTTT.

This chain uses TRBV7-9 with TRBJ2-7; TRBD1 matches 10 bases. CDR3 length: 15 amino acids. V shed 0 bases, J shed 5 bases, and the junction held 4 bases outside the gene matches. CDR1 SEHNR and CDR2 FQNEAQ come from the germline V gene (reference sequence). CDR3 coding DNA: TGTGCCAGCAGCTTAGCGCCGGACAGGGGGAACGAGCAGTACTTC. The encoded protein is CASSLAPDRGNEQYF.

The V gene is TRBV7-8, the J gene TRBJ2-7, with D maybe TRBD2 (6 bases). V dropped 5 bases and J dropped 4 bases, with 18 bases sitting between them. CDR1 is SGHVS and CDR2 is FQNEAQ in the germline V gene. There are 15 residues in the CDR3. DNA of the CDR3: TGTGCCAGCAGCGGGGGGATCGCAGGGTCGTACGAGCAGTACTTC. This encodes CASSGGIAGSYEQYF.

The chain couples TRBV9 to TRBJ2-3, with no clear D. Deletions cut 0 bases from V and 1 base from J, with 6 bases between. Per germline, CDR1 SGDLS and CDR2 YYNGEE. The CDR3 has 14 amino acids. The CDR3 is CASSVASGTDTQYF. In DNA, the CDR3 is TGTGCCAGCAGCGTAGCCAGCGGCACAGATACGCAGTATTTT.

The chain has TRBV11-2 and TRBJ1-2, with D maybe TRBD1 (6 bases). The CDR3 has 14 residues. Trimming removed 1 base from V and 5 bases from J, with 11 bases in between. The germline V gene has CDR1 SGHAT and CDR2 FQNNGV. This CDR3 is CASSLVETGYGYTF. The CDR3 coding sequence is TGTGCCAGCAGCTTAGTGGAGACAGGATATGGCTACACCTTC.

The chain joins TRBV2 to TRBJ2-5; 14 bases match TRBD2. The CDR3 has 18 residues. The junction had 8 bases not matched to a gene; V was cut back by 0 bases and J by 5 bases. Looked up from germline, CDR1 is SNHLY and CDR2 is FYNNEI. The CDR3 region is CASSEAVPGLAGEETQYF. Here the CDR3 DNA reads TGTGCCAGCAGTGAAGCGGTGCCGGGACTAGCGGGGGAGGAGACCCAGTACTTC.

V and J are TRBV27 and TRBJ2-1; TRBD1 matches at 7 bases. CDR3 size: 14 residues. CDR1 and CDR2 (germline): MNHEY, SMNVEV (reference sequence). Trimming removed 5 bases from V and 6 bases from J; junction bases left unmatched: 7. In DNA form, the CDR3 reads TGTGCCAGCAGTGCCGGGACAGAAGGCAATGAGCAGTTCTTC. Residues: CASSAGTEGNEQFF.

The chain recombines TRBV11-2 with TRBJ2-1, with 7 bases that match TRBD1. The germline V gene encodes CDR1 SGHAT and CDR2 FQNNGV. This CDR3 is 13 amino acids long. The V and J ends lost 1 base and 9 bases, in that order; junction bases with no gene match: 3. The CDR3 here is CASSLGGGSEQFF. CDR3 bases: TGTGCCAGCAGCTTAGGAGGGGGCAGTGAGCAGTTCTTC. Drawing the rest from reference TRBV11-2 and TRBJ2-1, the complete variable domain is EAGVAQSPRYKIIEKRQSVAFWCNPISGHATLYWYQQILGQGPKLLIQFQNNGVVDDSQLPKDRFSAERLKGVDSTLKIQPAKLEDSAVYLCASSLGGGSEQFFGPGTRLTVL.

The chain combines TRBV6-5 with TRBJ2-7; D is perhaps TRBD1 (6 bases). CDR1 and CDR2 (germline): MNHEY, SVGAGI. The CDR3 spans 14 residues. The germline V and J ends were trimmed by 8 bases and 6 bases, with 20 bases remaining between them. The CDR3 DNA is TGTGCCAGCCAATCCGGGACAAGCCTCTCCGAGCAGTACTTC. Translated, it gives CASQSGTSLSEQYF.

The V gene is TRBV27, the J gene TRBJ2-1; 14 positions agree with TRBD2. CDR3 length equals 16 residues. Germline CDR1 and CDR2: MNHEY and SMNVEV (reference sequence). The junction had 3 bases not matched to a gene; V was cut back by 4 bases and J by 4 bases. The CDR3 loop is CASSYRLAGGYNEQFF. DNA of the CDR3: TGTGCCAGCAGTTATCGACTAGCGGGGGGGTACAATGAGCAGTTCTTC.

This chain uses TRBV9 with TRBJ2-5; D call uncertain. The CDR3 covers 14 residues. Trimming removed 0 bases from V and 1 base from J, with 7 bases in between. Germline values: CDR1 SGDLS, CDR2 YYNGEE. DNA of the CDR3: TGTGCCAGCAGCGTAGGTTCGTTCCAAGAGACCCAGTACTTC. This sequence encodes CASSVGSFQETQYF.

This clone was recorded once. The CDR3 loop reads CASYTGTGPYGYTF. The CDR3 DNA follows: TGCGCCAGCTACACAGGGACAGGCCCATATGGCTACACCTTC. This chain links TRBV5-1 with TRBJ1-2; the match to TRBD1 covers 8 bases. The germline V gene has CDR1 SGHRS and CDR2 YFSETQ. This CDR3 is built from 14 residues. The V gene end was trimmed by 7 bases and the J gene end by 5 bases; junction bases not matched to a gene: 10.

The chain carries TRBV7-2 and TRBJ1-2, with D possibly matching TRBD1 (5 bases). The CDR3 extends over 13 amino acids. The ends were cut back, 5 bases at V and 2 bases at J, with 9 bases in the middle. The V gene's germline CDR1 is SGHTA and CDR2 FQGNSA. This CDR3 is CASSPDRNYGYTF. In DNA, the CDR3 is TGTGCCAGCAGCCCCGACAGAAACTATGGCTACACCTTC.

The J gene is TRBJ2-3, the V gene TRBV2, with a tentative D call TRBD2 (6 bases). Germline values: CDR1 SNHLY, CDR2 FYNNEI. Trimming removed 8 bases at V and 6 bases at J, with 21 bases between. The CDR3 is 15 residues long. CDR3 region: CASGTSGTYTDTQYF. CDR3 bases: TGTGCCAGCGGAACCTCCGGGACTTACACGGATACGCAGTATTTT.

The V and J genes are TRBV28 and TRBJ2-2, with 7 bases matching TRBD1. V shed 6 bases and J 8 bases; nucleotides not matched to a gene: 0. The CDR3 spans 11 residues. The germline gives CDR1 MDHEN, CDR2 SYDVKM. CDR3 DNA sequence: TGTGCCAGCAGGGGACAGGGGGAGCTGTTTTTT. This encodes CASRGQGELFF.

The chain links TRBV6-4 to TRBJ1-6; D is unclear. The CDR3 has 13 amino acids. Germline values: CDR1 MRHNA, CDR2 SNTAGT. With 4 bases removed from V and 6 bases from J, the gap between germline ends came to 7 bases. Here the CDR3 DNA reads TGTGCCAGCAGTGGGCAGGTTAATTCACCCCTCCACTTT. The encoded protein is CASSGQVNSPLHF.

The chain uses TRBV7-9 and TRBJ2-7; TRBD1 is a possible D gene (6 bases). The CDR3 totals 13 residues. Germline V lookup: CDR1 SEHNR, CDR2 FQNEAQ (reference sequence). V shed 4 bases and J shed 3 bases, with 10 bases lying between them. DNA for the CDR3: TGTGCCAGCAGCTGGGGACAAGGCTACGAGCAGTACTTC. Its protein is CASSWGQGYEQYF.

The chain couples TRBV2 to TRBJ1-5; TRBD1 might be the D (6 bases). V dropped 10 bases and J dropped 7 bases, with 17 bases sitting between them. This CDR3 is 13 amino acids long. Per the germline V gene, CDR1 is SNHLY and CDR2 is FYNNEI. For the CDR3, the DNA is TGTGCCATCCGATCAGGGGTTGGGCAGCCCCAGCATTTT. Translation: CAIRSGVGQPQHF.

This chain joins TRBV6-6 and TRBJ2-1; tentatively, D is TRBD1 or TRBD2 (6 bases each). The CDR3 totals 12 residues. V lost 8 bases to trimming and J lost 9 bases, with 14 bases between them. Germline CDR1 is MNHNY and CDR2 is SVGAGI (reference sequence). The CDR3 loop reads CASGSGGGEQFF. The CDR3 DNA reads as TGTGCCAGCGGATCCGGGGGCGGTGAGCAGTTCTTC.

The rearrangement uses TRBV10-3 and TRBJ2-3; no clear D gene. Trimming removed 3 bases from V and 1 base from J, with 8 bases in between. Germline CDR1 reads ENHRY; CDR2 reads SYGVKD. This CDR3 contains 14 residues. In DNA, the CDR3 is TGTGCCATCAGTGACTATGAGGGCACAGATACGCAGTATTTT. It encodes CAISDYEGTDTQYF.

The chain joins TRBV10-3 to TRBJ1-3; tentative D call: TRBD1 (6 bases). The CDR3 spans 13 residues. In germline, CDR1 is ENHRY, CDR2 SYGVKD. V was trimmed by 2 bases and J by 8 bases, leaving 10 bases between them. The chain's CDR3 is CAISEEEGDTIYF. DNA of the CDR3: TGTGCCATCAGTGAGGAAGAGGGGGACACCATATATTTT.

The genes are TRBV21-1 and TRBJ2-2; the D call of TRBD1 is as the table states it, not checked on the DNA. TRBV21-1 constitutes a pseudogene. This CDR3 is built from 19 residues. CDR3 bases: TGTGCCAGCAGCTCCACTCCCGGGACACCCTGCGCGAACACCGGGGAGCTGTTTTTT. Translating it yields CASSSTPGTPCANTGELFF.

J is TRBJ2-7 and V is TRBV14; D gene uncertain. The CDR3 is 16 amino acids. Trimming removed 0 bases at V and 3 bases at J, with 15 bases between. Germline V gives CDR1 SGHDN, CDR2 FVKESK. CDR3 sequence: CASSQESQVKGYEQYF. CDR3 nucleotide sequence: TGTGCCAGCAGCCAAGAGTCCCAGGTAAAAGGCTACGAGCAGTACTTC.

CDR3 bases: TGTGCCACCAGTCGGACTAGCGGGATGGGTGAGCAGTTCTTC. Translating it yields CATSRTSGMGEQFF. This chain joins TRBV24-1 and TRBJ2-1, with 12 bases fitting TRBD2. The CDR3 is made up of 14 amino acids. The V gene end was trimmed by 6 bases and the J gene end by 9 bases; junction bases not matched to a gene: 5. Germline V lookup: CDR1 KGHDR, CDR2 SFDVKD.

The chain employs TRBV27 and TRBJ2-2; 7 bases agree with TRBD1. The CDR3 sequence is 15 residues long. Germline V lookup: CDR1 MNHEY, CDR2 SMNVEV (reference sequence). Losses at the gene ends were 7 bases for V and 0 bases for J; bases not matched to a gene: 5. Here the CDR3 DNA reads TGTGCCAGCAAAACAGGGGAAGCGAACACCGGGGAGCTGTTTTTT. As protein: CASKTGEANTGELFF.